This TCR beta chain was sequenced for a study of metastatic and nonmetastatic thyroid tumors. Study background: Comparative analysis of repertoires was undertaken across blood and tumor or nodule tissue obtained from malignant and benign thyroid patients.

No treatment had been given to any patient before thyroid surgery. V shed 5 bases and J shed 10 bases, with 15 bases lying between them. The CDR3 covers 13 residues. CDR1 is SEHNR and CDR2 is FQNEAQ in the germline V gene (reference sequence). MiXCR was used by TCRdb to re-call the PCR reads. This sample has about 27,000 clones, with roughly 15% found just once. Study findings and constraints: It was reportedly found that TCR beta diversity was significantly higher in malignant thyroid tumors than in benign nodules, a difference seen in both blood and tumor samples.

There are many counts of this clone. Its antigen is currently unknown. The clonotype originates from a male donor with papillary thyroid cancer or a benign thyroid nodule (not recorded which). Some clones in this sample may be carry-over from other donors' samples. The source material was blood. The chain is built from TRBV7-9 and TRBJ2-1, with D possibly being TRBD2 (5 bases). Written as DNA, the CDR3 is TGTGCCAGCAGCCACCGGGATTCCACCGAGCAGTTCTTC. This translates into CASSHRDSTEQFF.